The 14 T cell receptor beta chains below come from one sample, sequenced in a study of cytotoxic CD8 clonotypes in ibrutinib-treated CLL. Generated by immunoSEQ multiplex PCR, the TCRdb table keeps only in-frame clones and is missing some. The data contain about 21,000 clones, around 68% of them singletons. Here the sequenced sample was PBMCs, taken before ibrutinib treatment. Every receptor here comes from a human donor with chronic lymphocytic leukemia.

There are a few counts of this clone. The rearrangement links TRBV9 to TRBJ2-2; 14 nucleotides line up with TRBD2. The CDR3 totals 20 residues. The germline gives CDR1 SGDLS, CDR2 YYNGEE. The V and J ends lost 0 bases and 5 bases, in that order; junction bases with no gene match: 12. CDR3 bases: TGTGCCAGCAGCGTAGGAGGAACAGGACTAGCGGGAGGAGGTACCGGGGAGCTGTTTTTT. It codes for CASSVGGTGLAGGGTGELFF.

The rearrangement uses TRBV5-1 and TRBJ2-3, with 11 positions matching TRBD2. The CDR3 sequence is 16 residues long. With 2 bases clipped from V and 3 bases from J, the junction kept 5 bases outside the gene matches. CDR1 and CDR2 from the germline V gene are SGHRS and YFSETQ. The CDR3 is CASSLTASGRTDTQYF. The CDR3 nucleotides read TGCGCCAGCAGCTTAACGGCTAGCGGGAGGACAGATACGCAGTATTTT.

This clone was detected only once. This sequence joins TRBV28 and TRBJ2-7; 9 nucleotides line up with TRBD1. J was trimmed by 3 bases and V by 4 bases; bases with no gene match: 7. This CDR3 has 15 residues. Per the germline V gene, CDR1 is MDHEN and CDR2 is SYDVKM. CDR3 DNA sequence: TGTGCCAGCAGTTCCCTCCCGGGACAGGGCTACGAGCAGTACTTC. Translating it yields CASSSLPGQGYEQYF.

This chain joins TRBV6-6 and TRBJ1-1; no definite D call. The germline CDR1 and CDR2 sequences are MNHNY and SVGAGI (reference sequence). V lost 7 bases to trimming and J lost 5 bases, with 8 bases between them. The CDR3 length is 11 residues. The CDR3 DNA is TGTGCCAGCATCCGGGAGACTGAAGCTTTCTTT. The encoded protein is CASIRETEAFF.

The chain joins TRBV5-1 to TRBJ2-5; D may be TRBD1 or TRBD2 (5 bases each). The V gene lost 3 bases and the J gene lost 1 base, with 10 bases spanning the gap. Germline lookup yields CDR1 SGHRS and CDR2 YFSETQ. This CDR3 region has 14 residues. DNA for the CDR3: TGCGCCAGCAGCTCGGGACGGCTCCAAGAGACCCAGTACTTC. As protein: CASSSGRLQETQYF.

V and J are TRBV27 and TRBJ2-7; TRBD1 aligns across 10 bases. The CDR3 extends over 18 amino acids. Trimming removed 1 base from V and 3 bases from J; junction bases left unmatched: 12. CDR1 is MNHEY and CDR2 is SMNVEV in the germline V gene (reference sequence). CDR3 sequence: CASSLLGTGAKDGYEQYF. The CDR3 nucleotides are TGTGCCAGCAGTTTATTGGGGACAGGGGCCAAGGACGGCTACGAGCAGTACTTC.

This chain joins TRBV5-1 and TRBJ2-7; TRBD1 agrees at 9 bases. V shed 4 bases, J shed 6 bases, and the junction held 11 bases outside the gene matches. The V gene's germline CDR1 is SGHRS and CDR2 YFSETQ. This CDR3 contains 15 residues. DNA of the CDR3: TGCGCCAGCAGCAAAGAAGGGACAGGGTGGTTCGAGCAGTACTTC. Translation gives CASSKEGTGWFEQYF.

This sequence joins TRBV5-1 and TRBJ2-3; a weak D match, TRBD1 (6 bases). Trimming shortened V by 5 bases and J by 4 bases, and 17 bases separated the two germline ends. CDR1 and CDR2 (germline): SGHRS, YFSETQ. CDR3 length: 15 residues. The CDR3 loop is CASRGKGGLADTQYF. CDR3 in DNA: TGCGCCAGCAGAGGGAAAGGGGGTCTCGCAGATACGCAGTATTTT.

The table lists this clone with a few counts. This chain uses TRBV9 with TRBJ2-5; D gene unclear. This CDR3 is 14 amino acids long. With 1 base removed from V and 5 bases from J, the gap between germline ends came to 12 bases. Germline V gene sequence: CDR1 SGDLS, CDR2 YYNGEE. CDR3 coding DNA: TGTGCCAGCAGCGTATCCTTGACCCGGGAGACCCAGTACTTC. Residues: CASSVSLTRETQYF. The whole variable domain, remainder taken from reference TRBV9 and TRBJ2-5, is DSGVTQTPKHLITATGQRVTLRCSPRSGDLSVYWYQQSLDQGLQFLIQYYNGEERAKGNILERFSAQQFPDLHSELNLSSLELGDSALYFCASSVSLTRETQYFGPGTRLLVL.

The chain links TRBV5-4 to TRBJ2-7; 13 bases agree with TRBD2. Unmatched junction bases numbered 3, after V lost 0 bases and J lost 0 bases. The CDR3 runs to 17 residues. CDR1 and CDR2 from the germline V gene are SGHNT and YYREEE (reference sequence). Here the CDR3 DNA reads TGTGCCAGCAGCTTGGGGACTAGCGGGGGTAGCTCCTACGAGCAGTACTTC. Protein product: CASSLGTSGGSSYEQYF. The variable domain in full, completed from reference TRBV5-4 and TRBJ2-7, reads ETGVTQSPTHLIKTRGQQVTLRCSSQSGHNTVSWYQQALGQGPQFIFQYYREEENGRGNFPPRFSGLQFPNYSSELNVNALELDDSALYLCASSLGTSGGSSYEQYFGPGTRLTVT.

This clone has only one observation. The V call is TRBV7-9, the J call TRBJ1-4; 10 nucleotides line up with TRBD1. CDR3 length: 18 residues. V lost 5 bases, J lost 8 bases, and 17 bases stayed unmatched. Germline lookup yields CDR1 SEHNR and CDR2 FQNEAQ (reference sequence). The CDR3 here is CASSARGQGGAGGEKLFF. The CDR3 DNA reads TGTGCCAGCAGCGCCCGCGGACAGGGGGGCGCGGGGGGAGAAAAACTGTTTTTT.

The V and J genes are TRBV9 and TRBJ2-2, with D uncertain. The CDR3 runs 16 residues. Trimming took off 2 bases at V and 6 bases at J, with 17 bases between the two ends. Germline V CDR1 and CDR2: SGDLS, YYNGEE. The CDR3 sequence: CASSVGRTALSGELFF. In DNA, the CDR3 is TGTGCCAGCAGCGTCGGTCGCACTGCCCTATCCGGGGAGCTGTTTTTT.

This chain joins TRBV5-4 and TRBJ1-1; tentative D call: TRBD1 (5 bases). V dropped 4 bases and J dropped 11 bases, with 18 bases sitting between them. The CDR3 has 13 residues. In germline, CDR1 is SGHNT, CDR2 YYREEE (reference sequence). In DNA, the CDR3 is TGTGCCAGCAGCACCTCCGGGCGAGCAGGGGCTTTCTTT. Encoded protein: CASSTSGRAGAFF.

This chain uses TRBV6-5 with TRBJ2-7; 7 bases agree with TRBD1. CDR3 length equals 12 residues. V lost 9 bases and J lost 5; bases outside the gene matches: 7. Germline CDR1 is MNHEY and CDR2 is SVGAGI. The CDR3 DNA follows: TGTGCCAGGGACGACAGGGTCCACGAGCAGTACTTC. Encoded protein: CARDDRVHEQYF.